This TCR beta chain came from a study of cytomegalovirus exposure and HLA in healthy donors. The PCR had 60 Vbeta and 13 Jbeta primers. The method was immunoSEQ multiplex PCR; TCRdb's version includes in-frame clones alone and lacks a portion of them. This sample has more than 100,000 clones, with around three quarters found just once. The TCR originated in a man aged 45-65 years in good health and CMV-seropositive. Input material: PBMCs.

CDR3 bases: TGTGCCAGCAGCTTCGAGGCCACATCAGCGTACGAGCAGTACTTC. Its protein is CASSFEATSAYEQYF. The rearrangement uses TRBV5-4 and TRBJ2-7; D remains unclear. The CDR3 is made up of 15 amino acids. Trimming pared 2 bases from V and 4 bases from J, leaving 16 bases between. Germline V gene lookup returns CDR1 SGHNT and CDR2 YYREEE (reference sequence).